This T cell receptor beta chain comes out of a study of Graves' ophthalmopathy and Graves' hyperthyroidism. This clonotype has at least ten counts. Its antigen is not identified. Amplification targeted the TCR beta CDR3 regions, with RNA transcripts as the source material. Second-round multiplex PCR followed a first-round RT-PCR using HTBI primers. Via MiXCR, TCRdb re-called the multiplex PCR reads, giving one row per CDR3 protein. This table has 350,000 to 450,000 distinct CDR3 sequences, around 17% appearing once. Broader study findings: The model's prediction of ophthalmopathy progression had roughly 68% sensitivity and roughly 77% specificity.

Between the trimmed V and J ends, which lost 1 base and 7 bases, there was a span of 8 bases. The CDR3 covers 13 residues. Germline lookup yields CDR1 SGHTA and CDR2 FQGNSA. The chain links TRBV7-2 to TRBJ1-3; no definite D call. Material for sequencing was peripheral blood. The receptor was isolated from a woman aged 18-29 years with Graves' ophthalmopathy. CDR3 protein: CASSLEALNTIYF. The CDR3 DNA reads as TGTGCCAGCAGCTTAGAGGCGCTGAACACCATATATTTT.